This TCR beta chain was captured in a study of shared clonotypes between healthy human individuals. J was trimmed by 4 bases and V by 5 bases; bases with no gene match: 5. The CDR3 is 15 amino acids. From germline, CDR1 is SGHAT and CDR2 FQNNGV. The assay was run at deep level. Original analysis: ImmunoSEQ supplied junction-only sequences lacking quality scores, so filtering was different. Sequenced by immunoSEQ multiplex PCR; TCRdb stores in-frame clones only, minus some. The V and J calls and the clone size are those of that table, but D and trimming were determined from the DNA. Of under 1,900,000 clones in the sample, 98% were seen once.

This sequence was found in a man aged 25-40 years in good health. This rearrangement joins TRBV11-2 to TRBJ2-1, with TRBD2 matching over 10 bases. The sample comprised naive CD4+ T cells sorted from blood. As for subset: CD45RA+ positively selected. The CDR3 region is CASSTGTSEYNEQFF. CDR3 nucleotides: TGTGCCAGCAGCACCGGGACTAGCGAATACAATGAGCAGTTCTTC.